The subject of this entry is one TCR beta chain. The antigen it binds to is not known. Nothing much larger sits one base from this clone, and base qualities are not available. This record comes from a study of T cells in narcolepsy (dated by TCRdb to the late 2010s). Looking at the study overall: Healthy control donors were enrolled in the study alongside patients who had narcolepsy type 1 or type 2 (NT1, NT2). Autoreactive T cells targeting hypocretin neuron self-antigens (hypocretin, TRIB2) were sought in narcolepsy patients, and TCR Vbeta sequencing was used to track clonotypes in blood and CSF. General conclusions and limits of the study: Numbers of sequenced blood memory CD4+ clonotypes were comparable, with averages of some 40,000 in patients and fewer than 35,000 in controls. Plots that compared CSF and blood CD4+ T cell clonotypes from the same patient highlighted HCRT-specific and TRIB2-specific autoreactive clonotypes. According to the report, autoreactive clonotypes were detected serially in the blood of the same patients and of different patients, but not in healthy controls. Some blood memory CD4+ repertoires from patients and controls contained no sequences matching autoreactive T cell clones.

To prepare the library, the immunoSEQ multiplex PCR assay was applied. In its TCRdb copy, this immuneACCESS table keeps in-frame sequences only and misses some clones. Where compared with another copy, unresolved V genes explain less than half of these, and the others have no known cause. The sample table shows over 40,000 clones, and about 91% are seen once. The biggest ten clones account for 1% to 1.5% of the sample. For TCR Vbeta sequencing, memory CD4+ T cells were sorted ex vivo from the peripheral blood of both healthy controls and narcolepsy patients. V is pruned by 5 bases and J by 6 bases, leaving 11 bases of the junction without a gene match. The CDR3 goes from the cysteine to the phenylalanine over 15 residues. This entry keeps only the CDR3 DNA: 45 bases, framed from base 1. The germline V gene sets CDR1 to SGHTA and CDR2 to FQGNSA.

Sequencing used CD45RA- memory CD4+ T cells from PBMCs. In the paper's terms, the cell subset or site label means: memory T cells sorted ex vivo from peripheral blood. The source of this sequence is a human donor with narcolepsy. The chain employs TRBV7-2 and TRBJ2-3, with 7 bases matching TRBD2. The bases read TGTGCCAGCAGCGAGGGACTACAGATAGGGGATACGCAGTATTTT. Its translation is CASSEGLQIGDTQYF.